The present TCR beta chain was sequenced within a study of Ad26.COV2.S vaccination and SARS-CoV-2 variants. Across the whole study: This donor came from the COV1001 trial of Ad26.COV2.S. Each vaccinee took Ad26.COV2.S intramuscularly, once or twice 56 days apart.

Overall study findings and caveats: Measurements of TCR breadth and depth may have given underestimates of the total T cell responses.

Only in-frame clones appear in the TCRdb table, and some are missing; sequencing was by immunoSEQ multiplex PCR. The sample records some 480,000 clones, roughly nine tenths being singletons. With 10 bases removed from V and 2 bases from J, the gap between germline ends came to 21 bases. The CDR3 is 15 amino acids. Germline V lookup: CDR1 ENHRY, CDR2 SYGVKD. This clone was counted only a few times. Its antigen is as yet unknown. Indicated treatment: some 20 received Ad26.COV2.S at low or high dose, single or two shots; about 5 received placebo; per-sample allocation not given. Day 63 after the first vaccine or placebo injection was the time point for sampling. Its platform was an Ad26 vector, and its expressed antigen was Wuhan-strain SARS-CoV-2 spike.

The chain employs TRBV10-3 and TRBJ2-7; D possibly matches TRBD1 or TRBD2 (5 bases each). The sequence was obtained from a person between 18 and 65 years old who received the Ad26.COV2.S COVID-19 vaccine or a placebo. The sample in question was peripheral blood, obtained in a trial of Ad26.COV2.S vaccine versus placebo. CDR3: CATRYGDQRTYEQYF. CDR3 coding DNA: TGTGCCACTCGGTATGGGGACCAAAGAACCTACGAGCAGTACTTC.